This paragraph covers one TCR beta chain sequence. Its antigen remains unidentified. Per the germline V gene, CDR1 is DFQATT and CDR2 is SNEGSKA (reference sequence). The ends lost 5 bases at V and 0 bases at J; junction bases unmatched: 13. The CDR3 is 18 amino acids. The entry originates in a study of metastatic and nonmetastatic thyroid tumors. Study-level information: Repertoires of blood and of tissue (tumor or nodule) from malignant and benign thyroid patients were compared. Study-wide points: Malignant thyroid tumors reportedly exceeded benign nodules significantly in TCR beta diversity, with the difference appearing in blood and tumor.

In the authors' workflow: Construction of a distant-metastasis classifier for papillary thyroid cancer relied on CDR3 differences across clinicopathological groups. TCRdb reassembled clones from the PCR reads with MiXCR. The V and J calls, along with clone size, are taken from TCRdb and not from the paper's own processing. The data show roughly 5,500 clones, with around 37% seen just once and about 15% held by the top ten. Patients were all untreated before their thyroid surgery. Sequencing used tumor tissue. This sequence originates from a male donor with papillary thyroid cancer or a benign thyroid nodule (not recorded which). Some clones in this sample may be carry-over from other donors' samples. V gene TRBV20-1 combines with J gene TRBJ2-4; 10 nucleotides match TRBD2. This CDR3 reads CSAGRLRTSGLAKNIQYF. DNA of the CDR3: TGCAGTGCTGGAAGACTCCGGACTAGCGGATTAGCCAAAAACATTCAGTACTTC.